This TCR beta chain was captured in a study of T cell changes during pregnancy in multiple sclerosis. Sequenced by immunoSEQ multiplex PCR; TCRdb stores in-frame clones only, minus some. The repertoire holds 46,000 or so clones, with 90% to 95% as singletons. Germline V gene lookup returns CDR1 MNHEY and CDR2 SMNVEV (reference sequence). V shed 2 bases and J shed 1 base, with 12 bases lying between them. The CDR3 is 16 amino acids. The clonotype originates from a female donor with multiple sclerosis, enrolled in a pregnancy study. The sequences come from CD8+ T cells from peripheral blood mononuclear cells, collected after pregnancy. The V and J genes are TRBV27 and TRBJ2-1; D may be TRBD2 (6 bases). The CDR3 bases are TGTGCCAGCAGTTTACTGTGGGAGGAATCCTACAATGAGCAGTTCTTC. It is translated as CASSLLWEESYNEQFF.